This entry lists 31 T cell receptor beta chains sequenced from one sample in a study of cytomegalovirus exposure and HLA in healthy donors. PCR was performed using 60 Vbeta and 13 Jbeta primers. Only in-frame clones appear in the TCRdb table, and some are missing; sequencing was by immunoSEQ multiplex PCR. The sample records some 200,000 clones, just over 75% being singletons. The sample was PBMCs. These receptors originate from a woman in her sixties or seventies in good health and CMV-seropositive.

The genes are TRBV7-3 and TRBJ2-2, with D tentatively TRBD1 (5 bases). V lost 2 bases, J lost 1 base, and 11 bases lay in between. CDR1 is SGHTA, CDR2 FQGTGA, per germline. The CDR3 is 16 residues long. The CDR3 DNA follows: TGTGCCAGCAGCTTATTGGGCAGGGAGAACACCGGGGAGCTGTTTTTT. This codes for CASSLLGRENTGELFF.

The chain is built from TRBV19 and TRBJ2-1; D not resolved. The V end was cut by 7 bases, the J end by 6 bases, with 16 bases between. Germline lookup yields CDR1 LNHDA and CDR2 SQIVND (reference sequence). The CDR3 consists of 14 residues. The CDR3 DNA is TGTGCCAGTACCCCTTGGGCCGACCGCAATGAGCAGTTCTTC. It is translated as CASTPWADRNEQFF. The full variable domain, rest sourced from reference TRBV19 and TRBJ2-1, is DGGITQSPKYLFRKEGQNVTLSCEQNLNHDAMYWYRQDPGQGLRLIYYSQIVNDFQKGDIAEGYSVSREKKESFPLTVTSAQKNPTAFYLCASTPWADRNEQFFGPGTRLTVL.

The chain is built from TRBV28 and TRBJ1-1, with D possibly matching TRBD1 (5 bases). V was shortened by 2 bases and J by 6 bases, with 10 bases between the two germline ends. This CDR3 region has 13 residues. Germline V gene lookup returns CDR1 MDHEN and CDR2 SYDVKM. The CDR3: CASSLIGGSEAFF. In DNA form, the CDR3 reads TGTGCCAGCAGTTTAATCGGGGGATCTGAAGCTTTCTTT.

The chain employs TRBV4-1 and TRBJ1-2; D is possibly TRBD1 (6 bases). The CDR3 consists of 15 residues. The germline V gene has CDR1 MGHRA and CDR2 YSYEKL. Trimming took 0 bases from V and 3 from J, leaving 11 bases between them. DNA for the CDR3: TGCGCCAGCAGCCAAGAGAGGGGGACGGACTATGGCTACACCTTC. Translation: CASSQERGTDYGYTF.

As for this clone: Other nucleotide sequences in the sample specify the same CDR3. The chain joins TRBV28 to TRBJ1-3, with a possible D match to TRBD1 (6 bases). This CDR3 comprises 14 residues. Germline V lookup: CDR1 MDHEN, CDR2 SYDVKM. The V and J ends lost 5 bases and 2 bases respectively, with 10 bases between them. Here the CDR3 reads CASSLNRAGNTIYF. In DNA form, the CDR3 reads TGTGCCAGCAGTCTTAACAGGGCTGGAAACACCATATATTTT.

The J gene is TRBJ2-3, the V gene TRBV6-4; possible D gene TRBD1, 6 bases. With 4 bases removed from V and 0 bases from J, the gap between germline ends came to 14 bases. The CDR3 has 16 residues. Per the germline V gene, CDR1 is MRHNA and CDR2 is SNTAGT. CDR3 bases: TGTGCCAGCAGTGCCCTTGGACAGACTAGCACAGATACGCAGTATTTT. As protein: CASSALGQTSTDTQYF.

This clone appeared a few times. The chain is built from TRBV7-3 and TRBJ2-7; 7 bases are a match to TRBD1. This CDR3 is 13 amino acids long. Germline V gene data show CDR1 as SGHTA and CDR2 as FQGTGA. V lost 2 bases, J lost 4 bases, and 2 bases stayed unmatched. As DNA, the CDR3 is TGTGCCAGCAGCTTACAACAGGGGTACGAGCAGTACTTC. Residues: CASSLQQGYEQYF. The full variable domain, completed using reference TRBV7-3 and TRBJ2-7, is GAGVSQTPSNKVTEKGKYVELRCDPISGHTALYWYRQSLGQGPEFLIYFQGTGAADDSGLPNDRFFAVRPEGSVSTLKIQRTERGDSAVYLCASSLQQGYEQYFGPGTRLTVT.

V and J are TRBV5-1 and TRBJ1-1; D possibly corresponds to TRBD1 (5 bases). The V end lost 5 bases, the J end lost 2 bases, and 10 bases lay between the germline ends. The length of the CDR3 is 13 residues. Looked up from germline, CDR1 is SGHRS and CDR2 is YFSETQ. The CDR3 spells CASRLQVNTEAFF. The CDR3 DNA sequence: TGCGCCAGCAGATTACAGGTAAACACTGAAGCTTTCTTT.

This chain links TRBV5-1 with TRBJ2-1, with D perhaps TRBD2 (5 bases). The CDR3 consists of 15 residues. From germline, CDR1 is SGHRS and CDR2 YFSETQ. V lost 0 bases and J lost 2, with 9 bases in between. The CDR3 spells CASSLDSGTYNEQFF. The CDR3 coding sequence is TGCGCCAGCAGCTTGGACAGCGGAACCTACAATGAGCAGTTCTTC.

In this sample, this clone turned up once. The chain couples TRBV5-1 to TRBJ2-7; D gene unclear. V dropped 0 bases and J dropped 3 bases, with 7 bases sitting between them. The CDR3 covers 13 residues. CDR1 and CDR2 from the germline V gene are SGHRS and YFSETQ. The CDR3 protein is CASSLDRDYEQYF. The CDR3 nucleotides read TGCGCCAGCAGCTTGGACAGAGACTACGAGCAGTACTTC.

V usage is TRBV10-3 and J usage is TRBJ2-2, with 7 nucleotides matching TRBD1. CDR1 is ENHRY, CDR2 SYGVKD, per germline. The CDR3 contains 14 residues. Trimming cost V 4 bases and J 3 bases; bases outside gene matches: 2. DNA for the CDR3: TGTGCCATCAGTGCCGACAGGGACACCGGGGAGCTGTTTTTT. It encodes CAISADRDTGELFF.

J is TRBJ1-6 and V is TRBV27, with D maybe TRBD1 (6 bases). Germline V gene lookup returns CDR1 MNHEY and CDR2 SMNVEV (reference sequence). The CDR3 contains 14 residues. V lost 2 bases to trimming and J lost 9 bases, with 11 bases between them. The CDR3, as DNA: TGTGCCAGCAGTTTAAGCGGGGGCGGTTCACCCCTCCACTTT. This sequence encodes CASSLSGGGSPLHF.

The rearrangement uses TRBV19 and TRBJ1-2; 11 nucleotides align to TRBD1. Germline V lookup: CDR1 LNHDA, CDR2 SQIVND (reference sequence). Losses at the gene ends were 3 bases for V and 5 bases for J; bases not matched to a gene: 11. This CDR3 is 17 amino acids long. CDR3 nucleotides: TGTGCCAGTAGTATGTCAGGGGACAGGGGGAATCAATATGGCTACACCTTC. Its protein is CASSMSGDRGNQYGYTF.

This clone was seen once. The chain has TRBV19 and TRBJ1-6; TRBD1 might be the D (5 bases). Per the germline V gene, CDR1 is LNHDA and CDR2 is SQIVND (reference sequence). Trimming removed 3 bases from V and 10 bases from J, with 7 bases in between. The CDR3 covers 12 residues. The chain's CDR3 is CASSMRGSPLHF. CDR3 bases: TGTGCCAGTAGTATGCGGGGCTCACCCCTCCACTTT.

The rearrangement links TRBV25-1 to TRBJ1-2; D perhaps matches TRBD1 (5 bases). Trimming took off 2 bases at V and 5 bases at J, with 15 bases between the two ends. The CDR3 is 15 amino acids. Germline V gene sequence: CDR1 MGHDK, CDR2 SYGVNS. CDR3 protein: CASSEVDTTYYGYTF. The CDR3 coding sequence is TGTGCCAGCAGTGAAGTGGACACAACGTATTATGGCTACACCTTC.

The genes are TRBV13 and TRBJ2-5; D gene uncertain. Germline V lookup: CDR1 PRHDT, CDR2 FYEKMQ (reference sequence). V dropped 0 bases and J dropped 2 bases, with 7 bases sitting between them. There are 14 residues in the CDR3. Here the CDR3 reads CASSLGASQETQYF. CDR3 nucleotides: TGTGCCAGCAGCTTAGGTGCCAGTCAAGAGACCCAGTACTTC.

Here the CDR3 DNA reads TGCAGCGTTACCGGGACTAGCTCCTACAATGAGCAGTTCTTC. This translates into CSVTGTSSYNEQFF. The V and J genes are TRBV29-1 and TRBJ2-1; 8 bases match TRBD2. Germline trimming cut 5 bases from V and 0 bases from J; bases unmatched to any gene: 3. Germline CDR1 SQVTM, CDR2 ANQGSEA. The CDR3 has 14 amino acids.

V usage is TRBV4-3 and J usage is TRBJ1-5; D is unresolved. CDR1 is LGHNA and CDR2 is YSLEER in the germline V gene. This CDR3 region has 15 residues. The V and J ends lost 4 bases and 0 bases respectively, with 10 bases between them. CDR3 loop: CASSLEYYSNQPQHF. The CDR3 DNA reads as TGCGCCAGCAGCCTTGAGTACTATAGCAATCAGCCCCAGCATTTT.

This chain joins TRBV6-1 and TRBJ1-4, with 8 bases matching TRBD1. Per the germline V gene, CDR1 is MNHNS and CDR2 is SASEGT. V lost 3 bases to trimming and J lost 6 bases; unmatched junction nucleotides: 6. This CDR3 spans 15 amino acids. CDR3 protein: CASSETGVRDEKLFF. The CDR3 DNA follows: TGTGCCAGCAGTGAGACAGGGGTGCGAGATGAAAAACTGTTTTTT.

The sample holds one count of this clone. The rearrangement links TRBV5-6 to TRBJ1-5, with D maybe TRBD1 (5 bases). Germline V gene lookup returns CDR1 SGHDT and CDR2 YYEEEE. The CDR3 sequence is 17 residues long. V lost 4 bases and J lost 3, with 20 bases in between. The DNA for the CDR3 is TGTGCCAGCAGCCCACGCGGTTACGGGGGGGTCAATCAGCCCCAGCATTTT. Its translation: CASSPRGYGGVNQPQHF.

V gene TRBV7-8 combines with J gene TRBJ2-3; D possibly corresponds to TRBD2 (5 bases). This CDR3 comprises 15 residues. The ends were cut back, 8 bases at V and 0 bases at J, with 15 bases in the middle. The germline V gene has CDR1 SGHVS and CDR2 FQNEAQ. CDR3 DNA sequence: TGTGCCAGCGGGCCCCGCAGACTAAGCACAGATACGCAGTATTTT. This translates into CASGPRRLSTDTQYF.

This chain links TRBV6-5 with TRBJ2-1, with 10 bases lining up with TRBD2. There are 14 residues in the CDR3. The V and J ends lost 10 bases and 8 bases, in that order; junction bases with no gene match: 11. Germline CDR1 and CDR2: MNHEY and SVGAGI. CDR3 coding DNA: TGTGCCACACTCCGTAGCGGGGGGTTCGATGAGCAGTTCTTC. Its protein is CATLRSGGFDEQFF.

The rearrangement uses TRBV10-3 and TRBJ2-1, with TRBD1 identical over 8 bases. Unmatched junction bases numbered 7, after V lost 3 bases and J lost 0 bases. This CDR3 spans 17 amino acids. Germline V lookup: CDR1 ENHRY, CDR2 SYGVKD. The CDR3 coding sequence is TGTGCCATCAGTGACCTCCGGACAGGGAGCTCCTACAATGAGCAGTTCTTC. This translates into CAISDLRTGSSYNEQFF.

This rearrangement joins TRBV5-1 to TRBJ2-2; D perhaps matches TRBD1 (6 bases). Germline CDR1 is SGHRS and CDR2 is YFSETQ. The V end lost 3 bases, the J end lost 6 bases, and 9 bases lay between the germline ends. The CDR3 contains 13 residues. CDR3 amino acids: CASSSGAAGELFF. CDR3 DNA: TGCGCCAGCAGCTCAGGGGCGGCCGGGGAGCTGTTTTTT.

The V gene is TRBV4-1, the J gene TRBJ2-3; 8 nucleotides line up with TRBD2. The germline CDR1 and CDR2 sequences are MGHRA and YSYEKL. This CDR3 comprises 16 residues. Losses at the gene ends were 1 base for V and 1 base for J; bases not matched to a gene: 4. The CDR3 sequence: CASSQAGGYGTDTQYF. CDR3 coding DNA: TGCGCCAGCAGCCAAGCGGGGGGGTATGGCACAGATACGCAGTATTTT.

The chain joins TRBV4-1 to TRBJ2-1, with D unresolved. Trimming cost V 0 bases and J 9 bases, with 9 bases left between them. The germline V gene has CDR1 MGHRA and CDR2 YSYEKL. This CDR3 has 13 residues. CDR3 protein: CASSQEKRSEQFF. In DNA, the CDR3 is TGCGCCAGCAGCCAAGAAAAGCGTAGTGAGCAGTTCTTC.

In the case of this clone: At one end, the junction sequence differs from germline, possibly due to a read error. The genes are TRBV5-1 and TRBJ2-2; D is possibly TRBD2 (5 bases). The CDR3 has 14 residues. The germline CDR1 and CDR2 sequences are SGHRS and YFSETQ. CDR3 in amino acids: CASSLGENTGELFF. As DNA, the CDR3 is TGCGCCAGCAGCTTGGGGGAGAACACCGGGGAACTGTTTTTT.

The chain links TRBV7-9 to TRBJ2-5; 11 nucleotides line up with TRBD1. V shed 5 bases, J shed 6 bases, and the junction held 5 bases outside the gene matches. The V gene's germline CDR1 is SEHNR and CDR2 FQNEAQ (reference sequence). This CDR3 is built from 14 residues. The CDR3 is CASSLGQGGQTQYF. The DNA of the CDR3 is TGTGCCAGCAGCCTGGGACAGGGGGGACAGACCCAGTACTTC.

V is TRBV29-1 and J is TRBJ1-1, with D tentatively TRBD1 (6 bases). The V end lost 6 bases, the J end lost 5 bases, and 10 bases lay between the germline ends. Germline-derived CDR1 and CDR2 are SQVTM and ANQGSEA. The CDR3 length is 11 residues. The CDR3 region is CSVRGETEAFF. In nucleotides, the CDR3 is TGCAGCGTCAGGGGCGAAACTGAAGCTTTCTTT.

A note on this clone: One junction end does not reproduce the germline sequence, and a read error may be involved. In nucleotides, the CDR3 is TGTTCCAGCAGCCCATTCGCCGGGACACGGCGGAACACTGAAGCTTTCTTT. This encodes CSSSPFAGTRRNTEAFF. J is TRBJ1-1 and V is TRBV7-9, with TRBD1 as a possible D gene (6 bases). This CDR3 contains 17 residues. CDR1 and CDR2 (germline): SEHNR, FQNEAQ (reference sequence).

The chain is built from TRBV6-1 and TRBJ1-5; the match to TRBD1 covers 8 bases. The germline V gene has CDR1 MNHNS and CDR2 SASEGT. Trimming took 4 bases from V and 6 from J; bases not matched to a gene: 5. This CDR3 comprises 14 residues. CDR3 residues: CASSVGQAAQPQHF. The CDR3, as DNA: TGTGCCAGCAGTGTGGGACAGGCGGCTCAGCCCCAGCATTTT.